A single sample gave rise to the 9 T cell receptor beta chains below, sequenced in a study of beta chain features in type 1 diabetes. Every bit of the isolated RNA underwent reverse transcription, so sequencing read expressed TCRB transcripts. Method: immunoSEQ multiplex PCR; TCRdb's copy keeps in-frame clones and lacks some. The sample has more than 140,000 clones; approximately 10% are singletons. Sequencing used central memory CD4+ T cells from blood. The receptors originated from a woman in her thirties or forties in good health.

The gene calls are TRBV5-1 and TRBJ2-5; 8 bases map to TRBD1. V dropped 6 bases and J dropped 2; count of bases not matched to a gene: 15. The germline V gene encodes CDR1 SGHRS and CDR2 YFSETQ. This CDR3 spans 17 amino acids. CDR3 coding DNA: TGCGCCAGCAACCTGAACCCAGGGGGCTCGAAACAAGAGACCCAGTACTTC. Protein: CASNLNPGGSKQETQYF.

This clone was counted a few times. CDR3 nucleotide sequence: TGTGCCAGCAGCGAGACAGGGCAGAATCGGTCACCCCTCCACTTT. Its protein is CASSETGQNRSPLHF. The chain is built from TRBV7-2 and TRBJ1-6, with 7 bases identical to TRBD1. This CDR3 is 15 amino acids long. The germline gives CDR1 SGHTA, CDR2 FQGNSA. J lost 10 bases, V lost 5 bases, and 11 bases had no gene match.

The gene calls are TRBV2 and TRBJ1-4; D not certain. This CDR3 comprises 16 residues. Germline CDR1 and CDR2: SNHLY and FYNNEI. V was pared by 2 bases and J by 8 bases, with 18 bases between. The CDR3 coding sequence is TGTGCCAGCAGTGAAAGTCGATACCCTCGGGAAGAAAAACTGTTTTTT. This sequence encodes CASSESRYPREEKLFF.

The CDR3 loop reads CAISESGSQETQYF. CDR3 DNA: TGTGCCATCAGTGAGTCGGGGAGTCAAGAGACCCAGTACTTC. The V and J genes are TRBV10-3 and TRBJ2-5, with D possibly being TRBD2 (5 bases). V was cut by 0 bases and J by 2 bases, with 7 bases left in between. The CDR3 has 14 amino acids. From germline, CDR1 is ENHRY and CDR2 SYGVKD.

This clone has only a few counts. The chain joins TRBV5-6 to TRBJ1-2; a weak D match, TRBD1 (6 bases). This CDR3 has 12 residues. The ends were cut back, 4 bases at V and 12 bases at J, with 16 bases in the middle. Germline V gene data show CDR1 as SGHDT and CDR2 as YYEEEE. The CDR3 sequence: CASSGGTYKDTF. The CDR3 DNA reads TGTGCCAGCAGCGGGGGCACTTATAAGGACACCTTC. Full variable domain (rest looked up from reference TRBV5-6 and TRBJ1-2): DAGVTQSPTHLIKTRGQQVTLRCSPKSGHDTVSWYQQALGQGPQFIFQYYEEEERQRGNFPDRFSGHQFPNYSSELNVNALLLGDSALYLCASSGGTYKDTFGSGTRLTVV.

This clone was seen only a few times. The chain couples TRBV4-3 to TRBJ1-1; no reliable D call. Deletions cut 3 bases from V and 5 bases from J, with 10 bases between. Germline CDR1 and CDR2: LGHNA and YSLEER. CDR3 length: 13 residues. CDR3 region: CASSHTRGTEAFF. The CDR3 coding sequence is TGCGCCAGCAGCCACACCCGCGGGACTGAAGCTTTCTTT.

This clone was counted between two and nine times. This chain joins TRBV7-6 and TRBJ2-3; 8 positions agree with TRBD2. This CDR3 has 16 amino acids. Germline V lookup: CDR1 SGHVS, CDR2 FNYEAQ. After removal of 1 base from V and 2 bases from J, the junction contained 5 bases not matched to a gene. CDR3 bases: TGTGCCAGCAGCTTAGGACGGGGGGGATCCACAGATACGCAGTATTTT. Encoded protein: CASSLGRGGSTDTQYF.

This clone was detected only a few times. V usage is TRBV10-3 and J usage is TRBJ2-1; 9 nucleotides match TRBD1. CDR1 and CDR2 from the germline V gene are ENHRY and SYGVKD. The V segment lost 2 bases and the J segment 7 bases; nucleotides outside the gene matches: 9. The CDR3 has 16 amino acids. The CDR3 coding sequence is TGTGCCATCAGTGAGCCCACCGGGACAGGGAGAAATGAGCAGTTCTTC. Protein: CAISEPTGTGRNEQFF.

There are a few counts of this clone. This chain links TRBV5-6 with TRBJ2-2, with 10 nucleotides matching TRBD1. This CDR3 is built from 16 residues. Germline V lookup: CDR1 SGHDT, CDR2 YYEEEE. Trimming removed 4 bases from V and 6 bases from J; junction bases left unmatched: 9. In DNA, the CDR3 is TGTGCCAGCAGCATCCCGGGACAGGGGCTTTCCGGGGAGCTGTTTTTT. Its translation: CASSIPGQGLSGELFF. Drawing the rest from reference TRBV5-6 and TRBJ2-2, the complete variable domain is DAGVTQSPTHLIKTRGQQVTLRCSPKSGHDTVSWYQQALGQGPQFIFQYYEEEERQRGNFPDRFSGHQFPNYSSELNVNALLLGDSALYLCASSIPGQGLSGELFFGEGSRLTVL.